One sample yielded the 29 T cell receptor beta chains listed below, sequenced in a study of OX40 agonist ivuxolimab in advanced cancers. Library generation was performed with the immunoSEQ multiplex PCR assay. TCRdb's version of the immuneACCESS table is confined to in-frame rearrangements and falls short of the full clone set. An unresolved V gene accounts for under half of the shortfall where checked; the remainder is of unknown origin. The sample table lists approximately 52,000 clones, under 85% of them with a count of one. The top ten clones comprise 0.95% to 1.5% of the sample. The sample was CD4+ or CD8+ T cells sorted from blood, taken in a trial of the OX40 agonist ivuxolimab. All receptors come from an adult with an advanced solid tumor such as melanoma, head and neck, liver or kidney cancer.

J is TRBJ2-3 and V is TRBV29-1; D may correspond to TRBD1 or TRBD2 (5 bases each). The V gene's germline CDR1 is SQVTM and CDR2 ANQGSEA. V shed 6 bases and J shed 1 base, with 20 bases lying between them. The CDR3 has 16 residues. Here the CDR3 DNA reads TGCAGCGTCCAGGGACCACCCCAAACGCGCACAGATACGCAGTATTTT. Translation gives CSVQGPPQTRTDTQYF.

This chain links TRBV6-1 with TRBJ2-3; TRBD1 is a possible D gene (5 bases). This CDR3 has 15 amino acids. Germline V CDR1 and CDR2: MNHNS, SASEGT. V shed 4 bases and J shed 2 bases, with 13 bases lying between them. Written as DNA, the CDR3 is TGTGCCAGCAGTGGACAGCCACCTTCCACAGATACGCAGTATTTT. It encodes CASSGQPPSTDTQYF.

This rearrangement joins TRBV18 to TRBJ1-1; no clear D gene. This CDR3 contains 17 residues. Germline V gene lookup returns CDR1 KGHSH and CDR2 LQKENI. Trimming removed 3 bases from V and 2 bases from J, with 19 bases in between. For the CDR3, the DNA is TGTGCCAGCTCACCCCGGACGGTAGTAGGGAGTAACACTGAAGCTTTCTTT. It translates to CASSPRTVVGSNTEAFF.

This clone was observed a single time. The chain employs TRBV6-5 and TRBJ1-2; D may be TRBD1 (6 bases). Germline assignment: CDR1 MNHEY and CDR2 SVGAGI. The V end lost 0 bases, the J end lost 8 bases, and 16 bases lay between the germline ends. This CDR3 contains 15 residues. DNA for the CDR3: TGTGCCAGCAGTTACTCTATGAACAGGGCCCGCGGCTACACCTTC. Encoded protein: CASSYSMNRARGYTF.

The gene calls are TRBV18 and TRBJ1-5, with 7 bases aligning to TRBD1. The germline V gene encodes CDR1 KGHSH and CDR2 LQKENI. The CDR3 is made up of 15 amino acids. J was trimmed by 7 bases and V by 6 bases; bases with no gene match: 12. The CDR3 is CASSLHPGGGQPQHF. CDR3 sequence (DNA): TGTGCCAGCTCTCTACACCCAGGGGGTGGACAGCCCCAGCATTTT.

The gene calls are TRBV7-6 and TRBJ2-7; possibly TRBD1 or TRBD2 for D (6 bases each). This CDR3 has 13 residues. The germline V gene has CDR1 SGHVS and CDR2 FNYEAQ. The ends were cut back, 8 bases at V and 3 bases at J, with 14 bases in the middle. The CDR3 reads CASGPRGHYEQYF. The CDR3, as DNA: TGTGCCAGCGGCCCCCGGGGGCACTACGAGCAGTACTTC.

The J gene is TRBJ1-2, the V gene TRBV7-2; D unclear. Germline CDR1 is SGHTA and CDR2 is FQGNSA. This CDR3 contains 13 residues. Trimming removed 3 bases from V and 5 bases from J, with 10 bases in between. In DNA form, the CDR3 reads TGTGCCAGCAGCTTCTCCGATGATTATGGCTACACCTTC. Translated: CASSFSDDYGYTF.

This rearrangement joins TRBV11-3 to TRBJ1-6; D is ambiguous. The CDR3 runs to 15 residues. CDR1 and CDR2 (germline): SGHNT, YENEEA. V was pared by 4 bases and J by 7 bases, with 14 bases between. The CDR3 reads CASSSRTDGNSPLHF. DNA for the CDR3: TGTGCCAGCAGCTCCAGAACCGACGGGAATTCACCCCTCCACTTT.

The chain carries TRBV4-3 and TRBJ1-6; D unclear. Trimming took 4 bases from V and 6 from J, leaving 16 bases between them. The CDR3 runs to 16 residues. The germline CDR1 and CDR2 sequences are LGHNA and YSLEER. DNA for the CDR3: TGCGCCAGCAGCCTCGTTTCAGTCAACCCTAATTCACCCCTCCACTTT. It specifies CASSLVSVNPNSPLHF.

The genes are TRBV4-1 and TRBJ2-5, with 10 bases fitting TRBD2. The ends lost 1 base at V and 2 bases at J; junction bases unmatched: 13. Germline assignment: CDR1 MGHRA and CDR2 YSYEKL. The CDR3 has 19 amino acids. The CDR3 DNA follows: TGCGCCAGCAGCCAAGGAAGAGCGGGGGGGGGCCTTAGGCAAGAGACCCAGTACTTC. Amino acids: CASSQGRAGGGLRQETQYF.

This chain joins TRBV29-1 and TRBJ1-6; TRBD1 aligns across 12 bases. The ends lost 5 bases at V and 14 bases at J; junction bases unmatched: 10. CDR1 SQVTM and CDR2 ANQGSEA come from the germline V gene. The length of the CDR3 is 14 residues. CDR3 coding DNA: TGCAGCGTTAGAGCCGGGACAGGGGGCAAGTCCCTCCACTTT. Translated, it gives CSVRAGTGGKSLHF.

In its sample, this clone was seen once. The CDR3 nucleotides read TGTGCCAGCAGCTTAGCTAGCGCGAGTTTAGCGGGACAAGAGACCCAGTACTTC. Its protein is CASSLASASLAGQETQYF. This sequence joins TRBV7-6 and TRBJ2-5, with TRBD2 matching over 8 bases. CDR3 size: 18 residues. Trimming took 0 bases from V and 2 from J; bases not matched to a gene: 11. Germline CDR1 SGHVS, CDR2 FNYEAQ.

The V call is TRBV15, the J call TRBJ2-2, with D perhaps given as TRBD1 or TRBD2 (5 bases each). V was clipped by 8 bases and J by 8 bases, with 27 bases between them. The CDR3 is made up of 17 amino acids. Germline loops: CDR1 LNHNV, CDR2 YYDKDF (reference sequence). This chain's CDR3 is CATRYSGQKRLTGELFF. The CDR3 nucleotides read TGTGCCACCCGTTACAGCGGACAAAAAAGATTAACAGGGGAGCTGTTTTTT.

V and J are TRBV2 and TRBJ1-6; 7 bases are a match to TRBD1. V lost 5 bases to trimming and J lost 0 bases; unmatched junction nucleotides: 4. CDR1 and CDR2 from the germline V gene are SNHLY and FYNNEI. The CDR3 sequence is 16 residues long. In nucleotides, the CDR3 is TGTGCCAGCAGTTGGGACAGAAGCTCCTATAATTCACCCCTCCACTTT. It is translated as CASSWDRSSYNSPLHF.

The chain carries TRBV7-2 and TRBJ1-1; D remains ambiguous. Germline V gene lookup returns CDR1 SGHTA and CDR2 FQGNSA. This CDR3 has 13 amino acids. V was trimmed by 7 bases and J by 3 bases, leaving 12 bases between them. For the CDR3, the DNA is TGTGCCAGCACCCACGCATCCGACACTGAAGCTTTCTTT. This translates into CASTHASDTEAFF.

V is TRBV9 and J is TRBJ2-3; 11 nucleotides agree with TRBD1. There are 15 residues in the CDR3. Germline loops: CDR1 SGDLS, CDR2 YYNGEE. The trim removed 4 bases at V and 6 bases at J, leaving 7 bases unmatched. CDR3 protein: CASSTRDRGDDTQYF. CDR3 nucleotides: TGTGCCAGCAGCACCCGGGACAGGGGGGACGATACGCAGTATTTT.

The rearrangement links TRBV9 to TRBJ2-3; perhaps TRBD1 as D (6 bases). The CDR3 runs to 17 residues. Germline V gene data show CDR1 as SGDLS and CDR2 as YYNGEE. V shed 3 bases and J shed 0 bases, with 17 bases lying between them. DNA of the CDR3: TGTGCCAGCAGCGCCTCTTGGGGGCCGGTTAGCACAGATACGCAGTATTTT. Its protein product is CASSASWGPVSTDTQYF. The entire variable domain, with the rest obtained from reference TRBV9 and TRBJ2-3, is as follows: DSGVTQTPKHLITATGQRVTLRCSPRSGDLSVYWYQQSLDQGLQFLIQYYNGEERAKGNILERFSAQQFPDLHSELNLSSLELGDSALYFCASSASWGPVSTDTQYFGPGTRLTVL.

This clone occurred once. This chain links TRBV19 with TRBJ1-2; D gene ambiguous. The V end lost 3 bases, the J end lost 9 bases, and 14 bases lay between the germline ends. This CDR3 contains 13 residues. The V gene's germline CDR1 is LNHDA and CDR2 SQIVND (reference sequence). CDR3 bases: TGTGCCAGTAGTATGTTCGGGGTACAAAGCTACACCTTC. This encodes CASSMFGVQSYTF.

V usage is TRBV29-1 and J usage is TRBJ1-5; D remains ambiguous. This CDR3 has 12 amino acids. The germline gives CDR1 SQVTM, CDR2 ANQGSEA. Trimming cost V 5 bases and J 0 bases, with 5 bases left between them. The CDR3 is CSVRNSNQPQHF. The CDR3 coding sequence is TGCAGCGTTAGGAATAGCAATCAGCCCCAGCATTTT.

A few counts support this clone. The gene calls are TRBV5-1 and TRBJ2-1; TRBD2 might be the D (7 bases). Germline V gives CDR1 SGHRS, CDR2 YFSETQ. The CDR3 covers 17 residues. Trimming removed 1 base from V and 7 bases from J, with 21 bases in between. The CDR3 DNA follows: TGCGCCAGCAGCTTGTATAGACCGGTCGGGGGGCGGAATGAGCAGTTCTTC. This translates into CASSLYRPVGGRNEQFF.

The V and J genes are TRBV6-5 and TRBJ2-5, with D hard to call. The V end was cut by 6 bases, the J end by 5 bases, with 13 bases between. Germline V CDR1 and CDR2: MNHEY, SVGAGI. The CDR3 runs 13 residues. The DNA for the CDR3 is TGTGCCAGCAGGTCCCCGGGCAGGGAGACCCAGTACTTC. It is translated as CASRSPGRETQYF.

The chain is built from TRBV30 and TRBJ2-7, with D tentatively TRBD1 or TRBD2 (5 bases each). This CDR3 is 14 amino acids long. The V gene lost 3 bases and the J gene lost 3 bases, with 15 bases spanning the gap. Looked up from germline, CDR1 is GTSNPN and CDR2 is SVGIG (reference sequence). The CDR3 DNA reads TGTGCCTGGAGCCGGGACCTGCGCTTCTACGAGCAGTACTTC. Amino acid sequence: CAWSRDLRFYEQYF.

This clone was recorded a few times. The rearrangement links TRBV27 to TRBJ1-1; perhaps TRBD1 as D (5 bases). Trimming took off 10 bases at V and 1 base at J, with 13 bases between the two ends. Germline V gene sequence: CDR1 MNHEY, CDR2 SMNVEV (reference sequence). There are 13 residues in the CDR3. The CDR3 DNA is TGTGCCACCATGGGACTGCGGAACACTGAAGCTTTCTTT. Translation: CATMGLRNTEAFF.

The chain recombines TRBV19 with TRBJ1-5; D is ambiguous. Deletions cut 5 bases from V and 6 bases from J, with 20 bases between. Germline V gene sequence: CDR1 LNHDA, CDR2 SQIVND (reference sequence). The CDR3 is 16 residues long. The CDR3 region is CASSPLAFSGTQPQHF. The CDR3 coding sequence is TGTGCCAGTAGTCCCCTAGCGTTTTCCGGAACTCAGCCCCAGCATTTT.

The rearrangement joins TRBV30 to TRBJ1-5, with D possibly matching TRBD1 (5 bases). The V end lost 3 bases, the J end lost 6 bases, and 12 bases lay between the germline ends. The CDR3 totals 13 residues. Germline CDR1 GTSNPN, CDR2 SVGIG (reference sequence). The CDR3, as DNA: TGTGCCTGGAGCAGGGATATCGGTCAGCCCCAGCATTTT. Translated: CAWSRDIGQPQHF.

The J gene is TRBJ2-1, the V gene TRBV7-8, with TRBD1 as a possible D gene (6 bases). CDR1 SGHVS and CDR2 FQNEAQ come from the germline V gene. The CDR3 has 16 amino acids. Trimming took 5 bases from V and 5 from J, leaving 19 bases between them. The CDR3: CASSPGSGTPNNEQFF. The CDR3 coding sequence is TGTGCCAGCAGCCCGGGGTCTGGGACACCGAACAATGAGCAGTTCTTC.

As for this clone: The junction departs from the called germline gene at one end, perhaps through a read error. The chain carries TRBV7-2 and TRBJ2-3; D is ambiguous. Per germline, CDR1 SGHTA and CDR2 FQGNSA. The CDR3 covers 15 residues. CDR3 coding DNA: TGTGCCAGCAGTTTAGTGGCAGTAAGCACAGATACGCAGTATTTT. It yields the protein CASSLVAVSTDTQYF.

The genes are TRBV2 and TRBJ1-5, with a possible D match to TRBD1 (6 bases). Germline V gene sequence: CDR1 SNHLY, CDR2 FYNNEI. The CDR3 has 13 residues. V gave up 6 bases and J gave up 4 bases, with 10 bases separating them. The chain's CDR3 is CASSGQTNQPQHF. The CDR3 DNA reads as TGTGCCAGCAGCGGACAGACTAATCAGCCCCAGCATTTT.

This chain links TRBV5-1 with TRBJ1-3; 11 nucleotides align to TRBD1. Germline CDR1 and CDR2: SGHRS and YFSETQ. The CDR3 length is 16 residues. The J segment lost 1 base and the V segment lost 2 bases, leaving 2 bases of the junction unmatched. CDR3 loop: CASSFWDRGSGNTIYF. CDR3 nucleotide sequence: TGCGCCAGCAGCTTCTGGGACAGGGGGTCTGGAAACACCATATATTTT. Drawing the rest from reference TRBV5-1 and TRBJ1-3, the complete variable domain is KAGVTQTPRYLIKTRGQQVTLSCSPISGHRSVSWYQQTPGQGLQFLFEYFSETQRNKGNFPGRFSGRQFSNSRSEMNVSTLELGDSALYLCASSFWDRGSGNTIYFGEGSWLTVV.